In this sample, the clone carrying this T cell receptor (beta chain) turned up once. Its target is unknown. Using immunoSEQ multiplex PCR, the repertoire was profiled, and TCRdb retains in-frame clones only, with some absent. This table has about 350,000 clones, approximately 90% appearing once. Specified treatment: about 20 received Ad26.COV2.S at low or high dose, single or two shots; roughly five received placebo; per-sample allocation not given. Specimen acquisition occurred on day 63 following the initial vaccine or placebo injection. This specimen belongs to a study of Ad26.COV2.S vaccination and SARS-CoV-2 variants. Across the study: Donor was in the COV1001 Ad26.COV2.S trial arm. Intramuscularly, Ad26.COV2.S was given either once or twice, 56 days apart.

The CDR3 extends over 17 amino acids. Germline loops: CDR1 SQVTM, CDR2 ANQGSEA. V shed 1 base, J shed 1 base, and the junction held 11 bases outside the gene matches. Overall study results and limits: Spike-specific TCR breadth was greater after Ad26.COV2.S than placebo. People who got the vaccine or the placebo had similar non-spike TCR breadth.

This specimen was peripheral blood, taken in a trial of Ad26.COV2.S vaccine versus placebo. This sequence joins TRBV29-1 and TRBJ2-3; 7 bases fit TRBD2. This clonotype originated in a person aged 18 to 65 who received the Ad26.COV2.S COVID-19 vaccine or a placebo. The CDR3 reads CSVEGPLAAWRTDTQYF. In nucleotides, the CDR3 is TGCAGCGTTGAAGGCCCCCTAGCGGCTTGGCGCACAGATACGCAGTATTTT.